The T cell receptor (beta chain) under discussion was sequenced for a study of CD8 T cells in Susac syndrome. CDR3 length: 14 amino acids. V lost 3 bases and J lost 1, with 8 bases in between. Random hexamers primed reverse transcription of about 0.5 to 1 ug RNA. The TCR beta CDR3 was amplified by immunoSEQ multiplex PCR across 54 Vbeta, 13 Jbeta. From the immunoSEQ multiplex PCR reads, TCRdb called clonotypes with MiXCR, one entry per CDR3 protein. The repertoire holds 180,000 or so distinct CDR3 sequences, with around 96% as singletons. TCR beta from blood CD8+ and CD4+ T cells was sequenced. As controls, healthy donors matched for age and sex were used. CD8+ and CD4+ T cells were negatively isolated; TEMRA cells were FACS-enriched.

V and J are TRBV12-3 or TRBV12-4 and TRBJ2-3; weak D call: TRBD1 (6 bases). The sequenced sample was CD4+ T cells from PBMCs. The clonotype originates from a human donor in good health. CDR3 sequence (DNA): TGTGCCAGCAGTTTTAACAGGGGCACAGATACGCAGTATTTT. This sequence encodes CASSFNRGTDTQYF.